This TCR beta chain stems from a study of blood T cell repertoires in COVID-19. Study details: Sites across the United States, Italy and Spain contributed samples from acute and convalescent COVID-19. In each case, the material was cDNA or gDNA derived from T cells, B-cell-depleted T cells, or PBMCs.

Using immunoSEQ multiplex PCR, the repertoire was profiled, and TCRdb retains in-frame clones only, with some absent. Altogether hundreds of thousands of clones are present, around 87% being singletons, with the ten largest covering more than 1.5%. Germline V gene data show CDR1 as SGDLS and CDR2 as YYNGEE. This CDR3 region has 12 residues. Trimming removed 6 bases from V and 8 bases from J; junction bases left unmatched: 5. The source material was PBMCs or T cells enriched from blood (not recorded which). The chain has TRBV9 and TRBJ2-1; 7 positions match TRBD2. This TCR derives from a man in his forties in a cohort exposed to, infected with or recovered from COVID-19 (not recorded which). CDR3 nucleotide sequence: TGTGCCAGCAATCGGGCGGGAGATGAGCAGTTCTTC. Encoded protein: CASNRAGDEQFF.